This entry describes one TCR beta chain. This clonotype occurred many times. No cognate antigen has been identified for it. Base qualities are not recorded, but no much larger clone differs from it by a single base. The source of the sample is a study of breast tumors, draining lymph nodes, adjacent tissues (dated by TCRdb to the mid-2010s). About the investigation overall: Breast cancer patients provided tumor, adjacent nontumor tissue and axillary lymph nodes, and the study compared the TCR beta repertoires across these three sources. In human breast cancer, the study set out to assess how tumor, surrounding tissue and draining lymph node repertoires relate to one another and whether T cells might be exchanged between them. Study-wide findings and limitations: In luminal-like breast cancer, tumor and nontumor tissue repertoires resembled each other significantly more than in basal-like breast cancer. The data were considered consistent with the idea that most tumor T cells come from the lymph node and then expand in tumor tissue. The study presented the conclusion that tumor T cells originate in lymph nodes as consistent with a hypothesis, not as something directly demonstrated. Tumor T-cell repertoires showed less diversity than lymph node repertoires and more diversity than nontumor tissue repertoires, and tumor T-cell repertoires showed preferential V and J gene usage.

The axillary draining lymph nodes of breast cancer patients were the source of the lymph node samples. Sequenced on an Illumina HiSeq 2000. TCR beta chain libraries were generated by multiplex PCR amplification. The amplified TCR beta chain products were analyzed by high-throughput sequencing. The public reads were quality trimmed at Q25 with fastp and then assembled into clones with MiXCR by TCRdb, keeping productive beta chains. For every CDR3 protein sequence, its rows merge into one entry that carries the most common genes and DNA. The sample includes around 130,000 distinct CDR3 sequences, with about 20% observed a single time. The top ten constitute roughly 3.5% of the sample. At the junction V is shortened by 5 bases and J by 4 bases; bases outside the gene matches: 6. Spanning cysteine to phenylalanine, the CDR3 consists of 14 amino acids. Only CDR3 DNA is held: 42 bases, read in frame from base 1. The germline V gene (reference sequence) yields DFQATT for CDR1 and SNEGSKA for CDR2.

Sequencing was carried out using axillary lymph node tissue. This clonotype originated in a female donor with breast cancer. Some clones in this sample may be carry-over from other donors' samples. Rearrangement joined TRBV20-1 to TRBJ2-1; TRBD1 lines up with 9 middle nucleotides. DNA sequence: TGCAGTGCTCAACCGGGACAGGGATACAATGAGCAGTTCTTC. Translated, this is CSAQPGQGYNEQFF.